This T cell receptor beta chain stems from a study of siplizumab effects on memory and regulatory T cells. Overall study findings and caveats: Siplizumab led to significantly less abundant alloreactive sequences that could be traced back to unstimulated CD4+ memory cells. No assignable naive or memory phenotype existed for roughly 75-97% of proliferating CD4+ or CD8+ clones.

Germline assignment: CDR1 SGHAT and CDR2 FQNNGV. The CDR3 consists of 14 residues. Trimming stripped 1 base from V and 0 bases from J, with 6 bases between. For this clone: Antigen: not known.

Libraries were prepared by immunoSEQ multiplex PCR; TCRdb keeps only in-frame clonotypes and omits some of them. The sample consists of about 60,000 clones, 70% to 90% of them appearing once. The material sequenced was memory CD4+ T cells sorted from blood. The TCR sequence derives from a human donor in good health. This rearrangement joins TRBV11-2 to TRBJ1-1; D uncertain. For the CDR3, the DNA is TGTGCCAGCAGCTTAGCTAGCATGAACACTGAAGCTTTCTTT. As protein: CASSLASMNTEAFF.